This T cell receptor (beta chain) originates from a study of Ad26.COV2.S vaccination and SARS-CoV-2 variants. Study results and caveats: Spike-specific TCR breadth was greater in vaccine than placebo recipients.

A remark on this clone: Its target is unknown.

TCRdb keeps only in-frame clones here, not all; method: immunoSEQ multiplex PCR. The sample consists of under 550,000 clones, 80% to 95% of them appearing once. Described treatment: roughly 18 received Ad26.COV2.S at low or high dose, single or two shots; roughly five received placebo; per-sample allocation not given. Specimen acquisition occurred on day 63 following the initial vaccine or placebo injection. Ad26.COV2.S expressed prefusion-stabilized spike from the original Wuhan strain. Germline V gives CDR1 SGHAT, CDR2 FQNNGV. Trimming stripped 4 bases from V and 1 base from J, with 22 bases between. CDR3 size: 18 residues.

V is TRBV11-2 and J is TRBJ1-2; D not certain. The sample here was peripheral blood, taken in a trial of Ad26.COV2.S vaccine versus placebo. This receptor was obtained from a person aged 18-65 years who received the Ad26.COV2.S COVID-19 vaccine or a placebo. The CDR3 is CASSSIPSTTTINYGYTF. CDR3 nucleotide sequence: TGTGCCAGCAGCTCAATCCCGTCCACAACAACTATTAACTATGGCTACACCTTC.